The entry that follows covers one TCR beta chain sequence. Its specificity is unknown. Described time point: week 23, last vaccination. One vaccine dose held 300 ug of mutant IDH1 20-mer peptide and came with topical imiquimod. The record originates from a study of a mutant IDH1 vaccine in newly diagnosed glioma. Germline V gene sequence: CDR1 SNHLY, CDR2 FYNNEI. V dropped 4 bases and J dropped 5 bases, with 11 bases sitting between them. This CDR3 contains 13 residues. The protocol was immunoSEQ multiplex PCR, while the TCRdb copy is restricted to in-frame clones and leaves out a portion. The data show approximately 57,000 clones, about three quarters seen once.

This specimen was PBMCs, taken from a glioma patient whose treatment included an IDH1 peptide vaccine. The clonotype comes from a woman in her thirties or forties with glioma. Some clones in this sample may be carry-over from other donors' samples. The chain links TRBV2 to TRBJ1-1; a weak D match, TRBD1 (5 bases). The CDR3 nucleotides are TGTGCCAGCAGTGGCAGTCGGGGGACTGAAGCTTTCTTT. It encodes CASSGSRGTEAFF.